A selection of T cell receptor beta chains follows, all from one sample in a study of blood T cell repertoires in COVID-19. Here immunoSEQ multiplex PCR was the method, and the copy in TCRdb shows in-frame clones only, minus some. In the table there are around 80,000 clones, 80% to 90% of which are singletons. The sequencing sample was made of peripheral blood. These receptors were obtained from a woman older than 75 with acute or convalescent COVID-19. Each CDR3 is given with its conserved first and last residue. The order of the fields is J gene, CDR3 length, D gene, clone size, V gene, CDR3 protein, CDR3 DNA. The D gene is left open where the match is weak. The size of a clone is reported for some rows only, either as once, few or many, or as a class for expanded clones.

J: TRBJ2-7; length: 16; D: .; size: few; V: TRBV25-1; CDR3: CASSEYTGRGHYEQYF; DNA: TGTGCCAGCAGTGAATATACAGGGAGGGGTCACTACGAGCAGTACTTC
J: TRBJ1-2; length: 15; D: TRBD1; size: .; V: TRBV28; CDR3: CASSPSDRINYGYTF; DNA: TGTGCCAGCAGTCCCTCGGACAGGATTAACTATGGCTACACCTTC
J: TRBJ2-7; length: 15; D: TRBD1; size: .; V: TRBV12-5; CDR3: CASGLTNRQGHEQYF; DNA: TGTGCTAGTGGTTTGACTAATAGACAGGGCCACGAGCAGTACTTC
J: TRBJ1-1; length: 15; D: .; size: .; V: TRBV27; CDR3: CASKVLGNMNTEAFF; DNA: TGTGCCAGCAAAGTTCTGGGCAACATGAACACTGAAGCTTTCTTT
J: TRBJ2-1; length: 16; D: TRBD2; size: .; V: TRBV5-1; CDR3: CASSLGGGGAYNEQFF; DNA: TGCGCCAGCAGCTTGGGAGGCGGGGGGGCCTACAATGAGCAGTTCTTC
J: TRBJ2-2; length: 13; D: TRBD1; size: .; V: TRBV27; CDR3: CATPDRGTGELFF; DNA: TGTGCCACCCCGGACAGGGGGACCGGGGAGCTGTTTTTT
J: TRBJ1-4; length: 12; D: .; size: .; V: TRBV3-1/TRBV3-2; CDR3: CASSQAVSGLFF; DNA: TGTGCCAGCAGCCAAGCAGTGTCAGGGCTGTTTTTT
J: TRBJ2-5; length: 15; D: TRBD1; size: .; V: TRBV28; CDR3: CASGLGQGVSETQYF; DNA: TGTGCCAGCGGACTAGGACAGGGGGTTTCGGAGACCCAGTACTTC
J: TRBJ2-5; length: 15; D: .; size: few; V: TRBV5-1; CDR3: CASSLSRDPQETQYF; DNA: TGCGCCAGCAGCTTATCTCGGGATCCCCAAGAGACCCAGTACTTC
J: TRBJ2-4; length: 17; D: .; size: .; V: TRBV7-3; CDR3: CASSPSSGYSAKNIQYF; DNA: TGTGCCAGCAGCCCTTCGAGTGGTTATTCTGCCAAAAACATTCAGTACTTC
J: TRBJ1-2; length: 16; D: TRBD1; size: .; V: TRBV27; CDR3: CASSKSGTAVHYGYTF; DNA: TGTGCCAGCAGTAAATCCGGGACAGCCGTCCACTATGGCTACACCTTC
J: TRBJ2-3; length: 19; D: TRBD2; size: .; V: TRBV4-3; CDR3: CASSQDQTRTSGGADTQYF; DNA: TGCGCCAGCAGCCAAGATCAGACCAGGACTAGCGGGGGGGCAGATACGCAGTATTTT
J: TRBJ2-7; length: 12; D: TRBD1; size: .; V: TRBV28; CDR3: CASSPDRAKQYF; DNA: TGTGCCAGCAGCCCCGACAGGGCGAAGCAGTACTTC
J: TRBJ1-6; length: 14; D: .; size: .; V: TRBV28; CDR3: CASSLQGGGSPLHF; DNA: TGTGCCAGCAGCCTACAGGGTGGAGGTTCACCCCTCCACTTT
J: TRBJ2-6; length: 15; D: .; size: few; V: TRBV19; CDR3: CATSRRVSGANVLTF; DNA: TGTGCCACTTCAAGACGGGTTTCTGGGGCCAACGTCCTGACTTTC
J: TRBJ2-1; length: 15; D: .; size: .; V: TRBV6-5; CDR3: CASSTSGSSYNEQFF; DNA: TGTGCCAGCAGTACCTCGGGGAGCTCCTACAATGAGCAGTTCTTC
J: TRBJ2-7; length: 19; D: TRBD2; size: .; V: TRBV27; CDR3: CASSIDSRRLAGLPGEQYF; DNA: TGTGCCAGCAGTATCGACAGCAGAAGACTAGCGGGGCTACCGGGGGAGCAGTACTTC
J: TRBJ2-5; length: 14; D: .; size: .; V: TRBV7-2; CDR3: CASSLVSLAETQYF; DNA: TGTGCCAGCAGCTTAGTGTCGCTAGCGGAGACCCAGTACTTC
J: TRBJ2-2; length: 15; D: TRBD1; size: .; V: TRBV9; CDR3: CASSVTGQSTGELFF; DNA: TGTGCCAGCAGCGTCACGGGACAGTCCACCGGGGAGCTGTTTTTT
J: TRBJ2-6; length: 18; D: TRBD1; size: .; V: TRBV3-1/TRBV3-2; CDR3: CASSSTGTGGSGANVLTF; DNA: TGTGCCAGCAGCTCCACCGGGACAGGGGGTTCTGGGGCCAACGTCCTGACTTTC
J: TRBJ1-5; length: 14; D: TRBD1; size: .; V: TRBV10-1; CDR3: CASSEGGQGQPQHF; DNA: TGCGCCAGCAGTGAGGGGGGACAGGGTCAGCCCCAGCATTTT
J: TRBJ1-1; length: 12; D: .; size: .; V: TRBV9; CDR3: CASSAGVSEAFF; DNA: TGTGCCAGCAGCGCCGGGGTGTCTGAAGCTTTCTTT
J: TRBJ2-1; length: 15; D: .; size: .; V: TRBV4-3; CDR3: CASSQDFSSYNEQFF; DNA: TGCGCCAGCAGCCAAGATTTCAGCTCCTACAATGAGCAGTTCTTC
J: TRBJ1-1; length: 15; D: TRBD1; size: once; V: TRBV6-5; CDR3: CASKPGQGANTEAFF; DNA: TGTGCCAGCAAACCGGGACAGGGGGCCAATACTGAAGCTTTCTTT
J: TRBJ1-2; length: 14; D: .; size: .; V: TRBV5-5; CDR3: CASIKATSGYGYTF; DNA: TGTGCCAGCATCAAAGCCACTTCGGGCTATGGCTACACCTTC
J: TRBJ2-5; length: 12; D: TRBD1; size: .; V: TRBV7-9; CDR3: CASSSERTGVYF; DNA: TGTGCCAGCAGCTCTGAACGGACAGGGGTGTACTTC
J: TRBJ1-2; length: 13; D: .; size: .; V: TRBV2; CDR3: CASRRPRNYGYTF; DNA: TGTGCCAGCCGGCGGCCGAGGAACTATGGCTACACCTTC
J: TRBJ1-2; length: 13; D: .; size: .; V: TRBV12-3/TRBV12-4; CDR3: CASSLDGGYGYTF; DNA: TGTGCCAGCAGTTTAGACGGGGGGTATGGCTACACCTTC
J: TRBJ2-1; length: 16; D: .; size: .; V: TRBV7-2; CDR3: CASSSPTVQRKDEQFF; DNA: TGTGCCAGCAGCTCCCCCACAGTCCAACGTAAGGATGAGCAGTTCTTC
J: TRBJ1-4; length: 16; D: TRBD1; size: .; V: TRBV15; CDR3: CATSRDRTGGSEKLFF; DNA: TGTGCCACCAGCAGGGATAGGACAGGGGGAAGTGAAAAACTGTTTTTT
J: TRBJ1-2; length: 13; D: TRBD1; size: .; V: TRBV30; CDR3: CAWATGTDYGYTF; DNA: TGTGCCTGGGCGACAGGGACCGACTATGGCTACACCTTC
J: TRBJ1-1; length: 15; D: .; size: few; V: TRBV6-5; CDR3: CASRSRTVMNTEAFF; DNA: TGTGCCAGCAGGTCCAGGACAGTCATGAACACTGAAGCTTTCTTT
J: TRBJ1-1; length: 15; D: TRBD1; size: .; V: TRBV15; CDR3: CATSREGDRLTEAFF; DNA: TGTGCCACCAGCAGAGAAGGGGACAGACTCACTGAAGCTTTCTTT
J: TRBJ2-7; length: 11; D: .; size: .; V: TRBV6-2/TRBV6-3; CDR3: CASSYSERVFF; DNA: TGTGCCAGCAGTTACTCGGAGCGGGTCTTCTTC
J: TRBJ2-5; length: 16; D: TRBD2; size: .; V: TRBV9; CDR3: CASSILAGGPFETQYF; DNA: TGTGCCAGCAGCATTTTAGCGGGGGGGCCTTTTGAGACCCAGTACTTC
J: TRBJ2-7; length: 15; D: .; size: .; V: TRBV2; CDR3: CASSRRQSTSYEQYF; DNA: TGTGCCAGCAGTCGTCGTCAGTCCACCTCCTACGAGCAGTACTTC
J: TRBJ1-3; length: 19; D: TRBD1; size: few; V: TRBV15; CDR3: CATSRDHLEGTVDRNTIYF; DNA: TGTGCCACCAGCAGAGACCATCTCGAAGGGACAGTCGACAGAAACACCATATATTTT
J: TRBJ2-3; length: 16; D: TRBD1; size: .; V: TRBV7-9; CDR3: CASRSDRGLGTDTQYF; DNA: TGTGCCAGCAGAAGCGACAGGGGGTTAGGCACAGATACGCAGTATTTT
J: TRBJ1-1; length: 14; D: TRBD1; size: .; V: TRBV19; CDR3: CASSVDRGSTEAFF; DNA: TGTGCCAGTAGTGTCGACAGGGGATCGACTGAAGCTTTCTTT
J: TRBJ2-3; length: 14; D: .; size: .; V: TRBV5-6; CDR3: CASSFRQSTDTQYF; DNA: TGTGCCAGCAGCTTTCGTCAGAGCACAGATACGCAGTATTTT
J: TRBJ2-2; length: 17; D: TRBD2; size: few; V: TRBV7-2; CDR3: CASTRPPGGAGTGELFF; DNA: TGTGCCAGCACCCGTCCCCCCGGGGGGGCGGGCACCGGGGAGCTGTTTTTT
J: TRBJ1-1; length: 14; D: .; size: .; V: TRBV27; CDR3: CASSLSPTSTEAFF; DNA: TGTGCCAGCAGTTTGAGCCCAACGAGCACTGAAGCTTTCTTT
J: TRBJ2-2; length: 13; D: .; size: .; V: TRBV12-3/TRBV12-4; CDR3: CASSSRGRRELFF; DNA: TGTGCCAGCAGTTCCCGAGGCCGTCGGGAGCTGTTTTTT
J: TRBJ1-2; length: 18; D: TRBD1; size: few; V: TRBV4-1; CDR3: CASSQDGAGRGTGYGYTF; DNA: TGCGCCAGCAGCCAAGATGGGGCGGGCAGGGGGACAGGATATGGCTACACCTTC